Presented here are 7 T cell receptor beta chains from one specimen sequenced in a study of blood T cell repertoires in COVID-19. Assay: immunoSEQ multiplex PCR; the TCRdb copy retains only in-frame clones and omits some. This sample has 200,000 to 250,000 clones; around 84% occur once, and the top ten carry 3.5% to 4.5%. The sequencing sample was made of peripheral blood. Receptors were obtained from a man between 45 and 60 years old with acute or convalescent COVID-19.

The chain links TRBV27 to TRBJ1-1; TRBD1 is a possible D gene (5 bases). From germline, CDR1 is MNHEY and CDR2 SMNVEV (reference sequence). The CDR3 is 13 residues long. V lost 6 bases and J lost 6, with 14 bases in between. The CDR3 reads CASSIREAAEAFF. The CDR3 DNA is TGTGCCAGCAGCATCAGGGAGGCGGCTGAAGCTTTCTTT.

The V and J genes are TRBV5-1 and TRBJ1-2; D is possibly TRBD1 (5 bases). Between the trimmed V and J ends, which lost 1 base and 6 bases, there was a span of 13 bases. The CDR3 loop spans 14 amino acids. CDR1 SGHRS and CDR2 YFSETQ come from the germline V gene. CDR3 DNA: TGCGCCAGCAGCTTGACAGGTTCTGTGGATGGCTACACCTTC. Translating it yields CASSLTGSVDGYTF.

The chain links TRBV5-4 to TRBJ1-1; tentatively, D is TRBD1 (6 bases). Germline CDR1 SGHNT, CDR2 YYREEE (reference sequence). The CDR3 has 19 residues. Trimming cost V 4 bases and J 0 bases, with 25 bases left between them. The CDR3 nucleotides read TGTGCCAGCAGCCCCGTAAGGGGGAACAGCAGAATCTTGAACACTGAAGCTTTCTTT. Translated: CASSPVRGNSRILNTEAFF.

The CDR3 is CASSETGYTEAFF. In DNA form, the CDR3 reads TGTGCCAGCAGTGAGACAGGGTACACTGAAGCTTTCTTT. This rearrangement joins TRBV6-4 to TRBJ1-1; 7 nucleotides match TRBD1. Per the germline V gene, CDR1 is MRHNA and CDR2 is SNTAGT. The length of the CDR3 is 13 residues. V lost 3 bases to trimming and J lost 3 bases; unmatched junction nucleotides: 1.

This sequence joins TRBV6-1 and TRBJ1-2; maybe TRBD1 (6 bases). This CDR3 has 13 residues. Trimming stripped 0 bases from V and 4 bases from J, with 6 bases between. Germline loops: CDR1 MNHNS, CDR2 SASEGT. The CDR3 spells CASSEAGGYGYTF. The CDR3 DNA reads TGTGCCAGCAGTGAAGCAGGGGGCTATGGCTACACCTTC.

The rearrangement links TRBV5-1 to TRBJ2-5, with 8 bases identical to TRBD1. After removal of 2 bases from V and 2 bases from J, the junction contained 2 bases not matched to a gene. The germline CDR1 and CDR2 sequences are SGHRS and YFSETQ. This CDR3 contains 14 residues. The CDR3 nucleotides are TGCGCCAGCAGCTTACAGGGGGGACAAGAGACCCAGTACTTC. Translation: CASSLQGGQETQYF. Based on the CDR3 plus reference TRBV5-1 and TRBJ2-5, the full variable domain is KAGVTQTPRYLIKTRGQQVTLSCSPISGHRSVSWYQQTPGQGLQFLFEYFSETQRNKGNFPGRFSGRQFSNSRSEMNVSTLELGDSALYLCASSLQGGQETQYFGPGTRLLVL.

This chain's CDR3 is CASSTPGSGYTF. CDR3 nucleotide sequence: TGTGCCAGCAGTACCCCAGGAAGTGGCTACACCTTC. V usage is TRBV27 and J usage is TRBJ1-2; no clear D gene. The CDR3 runs to 12 residues. CDR1 is MNHEY and CDR2 is SMNVEV in the germline V gene (reference sequence). V was clipped by 5 bases and J by 7 bases, with 11 bases between them.